Included here is one T cell receptor beta chain sequence, with context. The deep-level immunoSEQ assay was used. DNA from unsorted PBMC was sequenced on ten immunoSEQ deep assay plates. Using immunoSEQ multiplex PCR, the repertoire was profiled, and TCRdb retains in-frame clones only, with some absent. The table has fewer than 550,000 clones, 60% to 80% seen once. This sample is drawn from a study of shared clonotypes between healthy human individuals. There are 13 residues in the CDR3. V shed 5 bases, J shed 9 bases, and the junction held 8 bases outside the gene matches. Germline V gives CDR1 SEHNR, CDR2 FQNEAQ (reference sequence). The donors, healthy adults who were HIV-negative, had experienced no recent acute infections or vaccinations. Every donor, a Caucasian adult, lived in Nashville, Tennessee.

The sequencing sample was made of PBMCs. This clonotype was sampled from a woman aged 40 to 50 in good health. Some clones in this sample may be carry-over from other donors' samples. The chain couples TRBV7-9 to TRBJ2-7, with 9 nucleotides matching TRBD1. CDR3 protein: CASSPRDRARQYF. Here the CDR3 DNA reads TGTGCCAGCAGCCCCCGGGACAGGGCCCGGCAGTACTTC.